The next 16 T cell receptor beta chains were all read from a single sample in a study of blood T cell repertoires in COVID-19. Here immunoSEQ multiplex PCR was the method, and the copy in TCRdb shows in-frame clones only, minus some. The profile covers roughly 100,000 clones, with around 84% appearing a single time and less than 2.5% taken by the ten largest. The sample was peripheral blood. The receptor source for this set is a human donor in a cohort sampled during active COVID-19.

The chain couples TRBV9 to TRBJ1-1, with 11 positions matching TRBD1. This CDR3 spans 16 amino acids. The trim removed 6 bases at V and 4 bases at J, leaving 11 bases unmatched. Germline-derived CDR1 and CDR2 are SGDLS and YYNGEE. CDR3 sequence reads: CASNEGTGGLGTEAFF. CDR3 in DNA: TGTGCCAGCAACGAGGGGACAGGGGGATTGGGCACTGAAGCTTTCTTT.

This chain connects TRBV6-6 to TRBJ1-6; D is ambiguous. V was shortened by 2 bases and J by 5 bases, with 10 bases between the two germline ends. CDR1 and CDR2 from the germline V gene are MNHNY and SVGAGI (reference sequence). This CDR3 has 15 residues. The CDR3, as DNA: TGTGCCAGCAGTTACGCGGAGACTGATAATTCACCCCTCCACTTT. The encoded protein is CASSYAETDNSPLHF.

The chain carries TRBV7-8 and TRBJ1-1; D possibly corresponds to TRBD1 (5 bases). The CDR3 covers 13 residues. Germline V gene sequence: CDR1 SGHVS, CDR2 FQNEAQ. V was trimmed by 4 bases and J by 1 base, leaving 7 bases between them. The CDR3 DNA is TGTGCCAGCAGCTGGGGGGGGAACACTGAAGCTTTCTTT. It specifies CASSWGGNTEAFF.

This clone has just one count. J is TRBJ2-7 and V is TRBV6-2 or TRBV6-3; D is uncertain. CDR1 and CDR2 from the germline V gene are MNHEY and SVGEGT. The CDR3 contains 16 residues. Trimming removed 3 bases at V and 2 bases at J, with 17 bases between. The DNA of the CDR3 is TGTGCCAGCAGTTATCGTCGAGCGCTACAAACCTACGAGCAGTACTTC. Amino acids: CASSYRRALQTYEQYF.

CDR3 region: CASSDSQGAYGYTF. CDR3 bases: TGTGCCAGCAGTGACAGTCAGGGGGCATATGGCTACACCTTC. V is TRBV2 and J is TRBJ1-2; TRBD1 agrees at 8 bases. The CDR3 has 14 residues. V dropped 3 bases and J dropped 5; count of bases not matched to a gene: 5. The germline V gene has CDR1 SNHLY and CDR2 FYNNEI.

The CDR3: CASSLLQADTQYF. The CDR3 DNA follows: TGTGCCAGCAGTTTATTACAGGCCGATACGCAGTATTTT. V is TRBV27 and J is TRBJ2-3; a weak D match, TRBD1 (5 bases). The length of the CDR3 is 13 residues. Germline V CDR1 and CDR2: MNHEY, SMNVEV (reference sequence). Between the trimmed V and J ends, which lost 1 base and 6 bases, there was a span of 8 bases.

The rearrangement uses TRBV2 and TRBJ2-7; 10 positions match TRBD1. Unmatched junction bases numbered 8, after V lost 7 bases and J lost 5 bases. CDR3 size: 14 residues. Per germline, CDR1 SNHLY and CDR2 FYNNEI. The CDR3 spells CASTAGQGRDEQYF. The CDR3 DNA reads TGTGCCAGCACGGCGGGACAGGGGAGGGACGAGCAGTACTTC.

The CDR3, as DNA: TGTGCCAGCAGCTTAGACCAGAGCGGGACTAATGAAAAACTGTTTTTT. Amino acid sequence: CASSLDQSGTNEKLFF. The chain links TRBV5-4 to TRBJ1-4; D unresolved. Germline loops: CDR1 SGHNT, CDR2 YYREEE (reference sequence). Trimming cost V 2 bases and J 2 bases, with 13 bases left between them. The CDR3 totals 16 residues.

The V gene is TRBV5-4, the J gene TRBJ1-2; 10 bases line up with TRBD1. V trimming: 4 bases; J trimming: 4 bases; junction bases outside the gene matches: 16. Germline V lookup: CDR1 SGHNT, CDR2 YYREEE (reference sequence). The CDR3 has 18 residues. As DNA, the CDR3 is TGTGCCAGCAGCGAGGTTGCGACAGGGGGCGCGAATGTCTATGGCTACACCTTC. Its translation: CASSEVATGGANVYGYTF.

The DNA of the CDR3 is TGTGCCAGCAGCGTACAGGGGGCCGGGACTGAAGCTTTCTTT. This encodes CASSVQGAGTEAFF. This chain joins TRBV11-1 and TRBJ1-1; 9 bases agree with TRBD1. Germline CDR1 SGHAT, CDR2 FQDESV (reference sequence). The CDR3 is made up of 14 amino acids. With 5 bases clipped from V and 5 bases from J, the junction kept 6 bases outside the gene matches.

This chain joins TRBV19 and TRBJ1-6; 10 bases fit TRBD1. Germline V lookup: CDR1 LNHDA, CDR2 SQIVND (reference sequence). With 5 bases clipped from V and 8 bases from J, the junction kept 12 bases outside the gene matches. The CDR3 is 17 amino acids. The CDR3 here is CASSAPGQGNPHSPLHF. CDR3 in DNA: TGTGCCAGTAGTGCTCCGGGACAGGGGAACCCTCATTCACCCCTCCACTTT.

The genes are TRBV6-2 or TRBV6-3 and TRBJ2-5; maybe TRBD2 (6 bases). The length of the CDR3 is 15 residues. The V end was cut by 5 bases, the J end by 1 base, with 14 bases between. The V gene's germline CDR1 is MNHEY and CDR2 SVGEGT. CDR3 protein: CASSKILGSQETQYF. DNA of the CDR3: TGTGCCAGCAGTAAAATCCTCGGGAGCCAAGAGACCCAGTACTTC.

The chain is built from TRBV6-5 and TRBJ2-1, with 8 bases matching TRBD2. V shed 6 bases and J 4 bases; nucleotides not matched to a gene: 8. The germline V gene has CDR1 MNHEY and CDR2 SVGAGI. CDR3 length equals 15 residues. CDR3 nucleotide sequence: TGTGCCAGCAGGGCCACTAGCGGTGGTTACAATGAGCAGTTCTTC. It specifies CASRATSGGYNEQFF.

The V gene is TRBV27, the J gene TRBJ1-5; possible D gene TRBD1, 5 bases. This CDR3 spans 16 amino acids. V gave up 1 base and J gave up 0 bases, with 10 bases separating them. CDR1 MNHEY and CDR2 SMNVEV come from the germline V gene (reference sequence). The CDR3 sequence is CASSLWTQYSNQPQHF. As DNA, the CDR3 is TGTGCCAGCAGTTTATGGACACAATATAGCAATCAGCCCCAGCATTTT.

V and J are TRBV5-1 and TRBJ2-7; 12 bases are a match to TRBD1. With 5 bases clipped from V and 4 bases from J, the junction kept 7 bases outside the gene matches. This CDR3 has 15 residues. Germline V lookup: CDR1 SGHRS, CDR2 YFSETQ. CDR3 amino acids: CASRKGQGAGYEQYF. CDR3 in DNA: TGCGCCAGCAGGAAGGGACAGGGGGCAGGGTACGAGCAGTACTTC.

This clone came up once. The V call is TRBV28, the J call TRBJ1-1; D call uncertain. The V gene lost 5 bases and the J gene lost 4 bases, with 17 bases spanning the gap. This CDR3 contains 15 residues. Germline lookup yields CDR1 MDHEN and CDR2 SYDVKM. CDR3 residues: CASSPGGGWFTEAFF. The DNA of the CDR3 is TGTGCCAGCAGTCCCGGTGGAGGATGGTTCACTGAAGCTTTCTTT. The complete variable domain, with remaining parts taken from reference TRBV28 and TRBJ1-1, reads DVKVTQSSRYLVKRTGEKVFLECVQDMDHENMFWYRQDPGLGLRLIYFSYDVKMKEKGDIPEGYSVSREKKERFSLILESASTNQTSMYLCASSPGGGWFTEAFFGQGTRLTVV.